These T cell receptor beta chains were read from a single sample in a study of OX40 agonist ivuxolimab in advanced cancers. Some clones are missing from TCRdb's copy, which holds only in-frame ones; the method was immunoSEQ multiplex PCR. The sample lists 67,000 or so clones; 70% to 90% were seen once. The sample here was CD4+ or CD8+ T cells sorted from blood, taken in a trial of the OX40 agonist ivuxolimab. The receptors derive from an adult with an advanced solid tumor such as melanoma, head and neck, liver or kidney cancer. CDR3s leave out the opening cysteine and the closing phenylalanine or tryptophan. A D gene is named only where the DNA matches it firmly.

J gene	V gene	D gene	CDR3 protein
TRBJ2-7	TRBV2	-	ASSETHPGAIPEQY
TRBJ1-3	TRBV4-1	-	ASSREAPGSLNTIY
TRBJ1-1	TRBV11-2	-	ASSLGGQFTEAF
TRBJ2-5	TRBV7-8	-	ASSFQTGQETQY
TRBJ1-2	TRBV5-6	TRBD1	ASSFRDRVNYGYT
TRBJ2-7	TRBV6-5	TRBD2	ASTSSGGKEQY
TRBJ1-1	TRBV9	-	ASSGRRDEAF
TRBJ2-4	TRBV11-3	-	ASSFGGGVQY
TRBJ2-3	TRBV15	-	ATSRGDTQY
TRBJ2-1	TRBV11-2	-	ASSLEPMYNEQF
TRBJ2-7	TRBV6-1	-	ASTIDRGAEQY
TRBJ1-6	TRBV7-9	-	ASSTPRDLKGNSPLH
TRBJ2-5	TRBV28	-	ASSSLGRPQY
TRBJ2-1	TRBV27	-	ASGHTFYNEQF
TRBJ1-2	TRBV5-4	-	ASSFVQGPYGYT
TRBJ2-1	TRBV28	TRBD2	ASSSAGDHNEQF
TRBJ1-4	TRBV20-1	-	GGRLNEKLF
TRBJ2-7	TRBV7-2	TRBD1	ASSPQGAGEQY
TRBJ1-1	TRBV30	-	AWSAPNTEAF
TRBJ2-3	TRBV5-1	-	ASSLDPGEDTQY
TRBJ2-7	TRBV4-1	-	ASSQVGHSEQY
TRBJ1-2	TRBV28	TRBD1	ASSLVEWQGDYGYT
TRBJ2-7	TRBV5-1	-	ASSSTYYEQY
TRBJ2-4	TRBV5-1	-	ASSLGNGVKNIQY
TRBJ1-3	TRBV11-2	TRBD1	ASSFSDRGYTIY
TRBJ1-6	TRBV7-3	-	ASSLGPWGDNSPLH
TRBJ2-7	TRBV5-1	-	ASSLASGANYEQY
TRBJ1-1	TRBV4-3	TRBD1	ASSQEYRGNTEAF
TRBJ1-1	TRBV4-1	-	ASSQEWGQGGTEAF
TRBJ1-6	TRBV7-9	-	ASSLHGRLDSPLH
TRBJ1-2	TRBV28	-	ASSLGVNYGYT
TRBJ2-7	TRBV5-3	-	ARSLFIVGRAWEQY
TRBJ2-1	TRBV5-4	TRBD2	ASRSGGGAWNEQF
TRBJ2-6	TRBV9	TRBD1	ASSGRTGGRLSGANVLT
TRBJ1-6	TRBV27	TRBD1	ASSLYGTEYSPLH
TRBJ2-7	TRBV2	-	ASSEEVGSYEQY
TRBJ2-5	TRBV5-6	-	ASSALGGGLKEETQY
TRBJ1-1	TRBV7-9	TRBD1	ASSLDWTGGTEAF
TRBJ1-3	TRBV7-3	-	ASSHHGDIGNTIY
TRBJ2-1	TRBV14	-	ASSSFLYNEQF
TRBJ2-1	TRBV5-1	-	ASSFNTGYNEQF